Presented here are 15 T cell receptor beta chains from one specimen sequenced in a study of blood T cells in healthy people across ages. A second 7 to 11 cycle PCR used barcoded and J-beta primers. TCRdb called the 5' RACE reads again in MiXCR, with one record for every CDR3 protein. The sample lists a few hundred thousand distinct CDR3 sequences; 27% were seen once. Material for sequencing was blood. Every receptor here comes from a woman between 65 and 79 years old in good health.

This clonotype appeared a few times. V gene TRBV29-1 combines with J gene TRBJ1-1; no definite D call. From germline, CDR1 is SQVTM and CDR2 ANQGSEA. The CDR3 is made up of 11 amino acids. V lost 4 bases and J 4 bases, leaving 7 bases between the germline ends. The CDR3 bases are TGCAGCGTTGTATCGAGCACTGAAGCTTTCTTT. Protein product: CSVVSSTEAFF.

In this sample, this clonotype turned up a few times. One end of the junction varies from germline; a read error may be responsible. V gene TRBV9 combines with J gene TRBJ1-1; tentatively, D is TRBD1 (5 bases). The CDR3 has 15 residues. Germline-derived CDR1 and CDR2 are SGDLS and YYNGEE. The CDR3 sequence: CASNVEEGLRTEAFF. The CDR3 region has the DNA TGTGCCAGCAACGTAGAAGAGGGGTTGAGAACTGAAGCTTTCTTT.

This clonotype was seen a handful of times. This chain's CDR3 is CASTVGTATDTQYF. The CDR3 nucleotides read TGTGCCAGCACCGTAGGGACAGCGACGGATACGCAGTATTTT. This chain uses TRBV7-3 with TRBJ2-3, with 7 bases identical to TRBD1. CDR1 SGHTA and CDR2 FQGTGA come from the germline V gene. This CDR3 has 14 residues. V was clipped by 7 bases and J by 6 bases; unmatched bases: 10.

The V and J genes are TRBV7-2 and TRBJ2-5; TRBD2 agrees at 10 bases. This CDR3 spans 16 amino acids. V lost 4 bases and J lost 2; bases outside the gene matches: 7. Germline V gene data show CDR1 as SGHTA and CDR2 as FQGNSA. The CDR3 DNA reads as TGTGCCAGCAGCTCCCAAGCGGGGGGGATGCAAGAGACCCAGTACTTC. Protein product: CASSSQAGGMQETQYF.

This chain uses TRBV6-2 or TRBV6-3 with TRBJ2-3; no clear D. This CDR3 has 14 amino acids. Germline-derived CDR1 and CDR2 are MNHEY and SVGEGT. The germline V and J ends were trimmed by 7 bases and 4 bases, with 15 bases remaining between them. DNA of the CDR3: TGTGCCAGCACTGGGTCCCGAGACGCAGATACGCAGTATTTT. Its translation is CASTGSRDADTQYF.

The V gene is TRBV25-1, the J gene TRBJ1-2, with TRBD1 as a possible D gene (5 bases). V lost 2 bases and J lost 3, with 7 bases in between. CDR1 is MGHDK and CDR2 is SYGVNS in the germline V gene. The CDR3 has 13 residues. The CDR3 DNA sequence: TGTGCCAGCAGTGAACAGGGCCACTATGGCTACACCTTC. It translates to CASSEQGHYGYTF.

This chain uses TRBV20-1 with TRBJ2-5; 11 bases agree with TRBD1. The J call may be faulty, since TRBJ2-1 better matches the DNA end. The CDR3 contains 15 residues. Germline V gene sequence: CDR1 DFQATT, CDR2 SNEGSKA (reference sequence). The CDR3 nucleotides are TGCAGTGCTAGAGATTCGGACAGGGGGCTTAATGAGCAGTTCTTC. It is translated as CSARDSDRGLNEQFF.

The rearrangement uses TRBV29-1 and TRBJ2-5, with 12 positions matching TRBD2. The J call may be wrong; the DNA end is better matched by TRBJ2-1. The CDR3 runs to 17 residues. Germline loops: CDR1 SQVTM, CDR2 ANQGSEA. The CDR3 spells CSVEDAKSSGGAYEQFF. The CDR3 nucleotides read TGCAGCGTTGAGGATGCGAAGTCTAGCGGGGGGGCCTATGAGCAGTTCTTC.

The CDR3 region has the DNA TGCAGTGCTAGTCCGGGACAGGGGGCTTTTGAGCAGTTCTTC. This encodes CSASPGQGAFEQFF. The chain has TRBV20-1 and TRBJ2-1, with 12 bases fitting TRBD1. The CDR3 length is 14 residues. V was pared by 3 bases and J by 9 bases, with 6 bases of the junction left unmatched. Germline V gene sequence: CDR1 DFQATT, CDR2 SNEGSKA (reference sequence).

This clonotype appeared a few times. The rearrangement links TRBV21-1 to TRBJ2-5; the DNA was not used to check the table's D call, TRBD1. The assigned J gene may be wrong: the sequence end matches TRBJ2-7 better. TRBV21-1 is a known pseudogene. There are 15 residues in the CDR3. CDR3 sequence reads: CASSPRDRVDYEQYF. DNA of the CDR3: TGTGCCAGCAGCCCCCGGGACAGGGTGGACTACGAGCAGTACTTC.

The V call is TRBV29-1, the J call TRBJ2-7, with D tentatively TRBD1 (5 bases). Germline CDR1 reads SQVTM; CDR2 reads ANQGSEA. V was clipped by 4 bases and J by 1 base, with 14 bases between them. This CDR3 has 14 residues. This chain's CDR3 is CSVVGQGESYEQYF. CDR3 in DNA: TGCAGCGTTGTGGGGCAGGGCGAATCCTACGAGCAGTACTTC.

The chain combines TRBV6-2 or TRBV6-3 with TRBJ2-5, with D unclear. The CDR3 totals 12 residues. In germline, CDR1 is MNHEY, CDR2 SVGEGT. V was shortened by 5 bases and J by 5 bases, with 9 bases between the two germline ends. This CDR3 reads CASSGTTETQYF. The DNA of the CDR3 is TGTGCCAGCAGTGGTACAACGGAGACCCAGTACTTC.

This clonotype came up many times. The CDR3 loop reads CASSWSGRTYEQYF. CDR3 nucleotides: TGTGCCAGCAGTTGGAGCGGGCGAACCTACGAGCAGTACTTC. The chain uses TRBV6-2 or TRBV6-3 and TRBJ2-7; TRBD2 is a possible D gene (6 bases). The germline gives CDR1 MNHEY, CDR2 SVGEGT. Trimming took off 4 bases at V and 2 bases at J, with 12 bases between the two ends. The CDR3 is 14 residues long.

This clonotype was observed once. The chain carries TRBV15 and TRBJ2-1, with 7 bases that match TRBD2. Germline lookup yields CDR1 LNHNV and CDR2 YYDKDF (reference sequence). Germline trimming cut 0 bases from V and 15 bases from J; bases unmatched to any gene: 8. The CDR3 totals 13 residues. CDR3 region: CATSRDGSGGRFF. DNA for the CDR3: TGTGCCACCAGCAGAGATGGTTCGGGGGGTCGGTTCTTC.

Only a few counts were recorded for this clonotype. CDR3 bases: TGCGCCAGCAGCCTACTGACAAGCTACAATGAGCAGTTCTTC. It specifies CASSLLTSYNEQFF. The chain links TRBV5-1 to TRBJ2-1; D not resolved. The CDR3 spans 14 residues. Looked up from germline, CDR1 is SGHRS and CDR2 is YFSETQ. V was trimmed by 4 bases and J by 3 bases, leaving 11 bases between them. Looking up the rest from reference TRBV5-1 and TRBJ2-1 gives the full variable domain: KAGVTQTPRYLIKTRGQQVTLSCSPISGHRSVSWYQQTPGQGLQFLFEYFSETQRNKGNFPGRFSGRQFSNSRSEMNVSTLELGDSALYLCASSLLTSYNEQFFGPGTRLTVL.